This entry lists 27 T cell receptor beta chains sequenced from one sample in a study of T cells in Graves' hyperthyroidism and ophthalmopathy. Regions amplified from RNA transcripts were the TCR beta CDR3 regions. RT-PCR in the first round (using the HTBI primer set) targeted the TCR CDR3. TCRdb reprocessed the multiplex PCR reads via MiXCR and lists one record per CDR3 protein. Seen here are 300,000 to 500,000 distinct CDR3 sequences, over 11% observed once, and the top ten hold 25% to 30%. The material sequenced was blood. These receptors were taken from a man aged 50 to 59 with Graves' ophthalmopathy.

This clonotype has at least ten counts. V and J are TRBV6-6 and TRBJ2-2, with a weak D call TRBD2 (5 bases). Per germline, CDR1 MNHNY and CDR2 SVGAGI (reference sequence). V lost 0 bases, J lost 6 bases, and 11 bases lay in between. The CDR3 is 15 residues long. The CDR3 region is CASSYSRNSAGELFF. In nucleotides, the CDR3 is TGTGCCAGCAGTTACTCGAGAAATAGCGCCGGGGAGCTGTTTTTT.

The genes are TRBV5-4 and TRBJ2-3; no reliable D call. Deletions cut 4 bases from V and 7 bases from J, with 13 bases between. The CDR3 is 13 residues long. Looked up from germline, CDR1 is SGHNT and CDR2 is YYREEE (reference sequence). The DNA of the CDR3 is TGTGCCAGCAGCCCCCCAACCAAGTATACGCAGTATTTT. Translating gives CASSPPTKYTQYF.

In its sample, this clonotype was seen many times. The rearrangement links TRBV10-3 to TRBJ2-7, with D perhaps matching TRBD1 or TRBD2 (7 bases each). The CDR3 spans 13 residues. Trimming stripped 10 bases from V and 0 bases from J, with 13 bases between. The germline V gene has CDR1 ENHRY and CDR2 SYGVKD. This chain's CDR3 is CATQGGDSYEQYF. In nucleotides, the CDR3 is TGTGCCACTCAGGGGGGGGACTCCTACGAGCAGTACTTC.

This clonotype was counted ten times or more. This rearrangement joins TRBV3-1 to TRBJ2-7, with no clear D. Germline assignment: CDR1 LGHDT and CDR2 YNNKEL (reference sequence). With 4 bases removed from V and 3 bases from J, the gap between germline ends came to 16 bases. The CDR3 runs to 15 residues. The CDR3 here is CASSLRTLPYYEQYF. The CDR3 region has the DNA TGTGCCAGCAGCCTCAGGACCCTCCCCTACTACGAGCAGTACTTC.

The table lists this clonotype with many counts. J is TRBJ2-3 and V is TRBV7-8; 10 bases align to TRBD2. The germline V gene encodes CDR1 SGHVS and CDR2 FQNEAQ. The V and J ends lost 5 bases and 3 bases, in that order; junction bases with no gene match: 5. The CDR3 contains 15 residues. CDR3 DNA: TGTGCCAGCAGCGTCCTAGCGGGAGAGACAGATACGCAGTATTTT. Translated, it gives CASSVLAGETDTQYF.

This clonotype was observed at least ten times. CDR3 in amino acids: CASSRGLGNTGELFF. CDR3 DNA: TGTGCCAGCAGCAGGGGTCTTGGGAACACCGGGGAGCTGTTTTTT. The rearrangement uses TRBV27 and TRBJ2-2; weak D call: TRBD1 (6 bases). CDR3 length: 15 amino acids. V was trimmed by 6 bases and J by 1 base, leaving 12 bases between them. The V gene's germline CDR1 is MNHEY and CDR2 SMNVEV (reference sequence).

This clonotype was counted between two and nine times. This rearrangement joins TRBV4-1 to TRBJ1-1; 10 positions agree with TRBD1. Germline V gives CDR1 MGHRA, CDR2 YSYEKL. V dropped 4 bases and J dropped 4; count of bases not matched to a gene: 18. This CDR3 is built from 19 residues. This CDR3 is CASSLSQIDRGRWSTEAFF. The CDR3 DNA reads as TGCGCCAGCAGCCTTTCCCAAATCGACAGGGGGCGTTGGTCCACTGAAGCTTTCTTT.

This clonotype has only a few counts. The chain uses TRBV12-3 or TRBV12-4 and TRBJ2-5; 7 bases map to TRBD1. Trimming cost V 4 bases and J 5 bases; bases outside gene matches: 4. The CDR3 has 13 residues. The CDR3 loop reads CASSSRGWETQYF. CDR3 nucleotides: TGTGCCAGCAGTTCCAGGGGGTGGGAGACCCAGTACTTC.

V gene TRBV11-3 combines with J gene TRBJ1-2, with 11 positions matching TRBD1. CDR3 length equals 16 residues. Unmatched junction bases numbered 8, after V lost 2 bases and J lost 6 bases. Germline V gene data show CDR1 as SGHNT and CDR2 as YENEEA. CDR3 in amino acids: CASSLTPRTGGDGYTF. The CDR3 bases are TGTGCCAGCAGCTTAACGCCCCGGACAGGGGGCGATGGCTACACCTTC.

In its sample, this clonotype was seen a few times. The V call is TRBV30, the J call TRBJ1-6, with D uncertain. V lost 4 bases to trimming and J lost 7 bases, with 11 bases between them. The V gene's germline CDR1 is GTSNPN and CDR2 SVGIG (reference sequence). The CDR3 sequence is 13 residues long. The CDR3 sequence is CAWTRAANSPLHF. In DNA form, the CDR3 reads TGTGCCTGGACAAGGGCAGCGAATTCACCCCTCCACTTT. The full variable domain, rest sourced from reference TRBV30 and TRBJ1-6, is SQTIHQWPATLVQPVGSPLSLECTVEGTSNPNLYWYRQAAGRGLQLLFYSVGIGQISSEVPQNLSASRPQDRQFILSSKKLLLSDSGFYLCAWTRAANSPLHFGNGTRLTVT.

The V and J genes are TRBV29-1 and TRBJ2-3; D possibly corresponds to TRBD1 (5 bases). The germline CDR1 and CDR2 sequences are SQVTM and ANQGSEA. Deletions cut 7 bases from V and 2 bases from J, with 19 bases between. The CDR3 is 15 amino acids. The CDR3 coding sequence is TGCAGCGGCATAGGGAAGGGGCTGTACACAGATACGCAGTATTTT. It codes for CSGIGKGLYTDTQYF.

This clonotype was observed a few times. This chain uses TRBV9 with TRBJ2-1; TRBD2 might be the D (6 bases). The CDR3 loop spans 15 amino acids. The germline V and J ends were trimmed by 0 bases and 3 bases, with 10 bases remaining between them. Germline CDR1 and CDR2: SGDLS and YYNGEE. The CDR3 bases are TGTGCCAGCAGCGTAGATAGCGGAAACTACAATGAGCAGTTCTTC. This codes for CASSVDSGNYNEQFF.

J is TRBJ1-1 and V is TRBV10-1; tentative D call: TRBD1 (5 bases). The length of the CDR3 is 17 residues. V was clipped by 5 bases and J by 3 bases, with 22 bases between them. From germline, CDR1 is WNHNN and CDR2 SYGVQD (reference sequence). The CDR3 protein is CASSPIGGTGEHTEAFF. The CDR3 DNA is TGCGCCAGCAGTCCCATCGGGGGTACCGGGGAACACACTGAAGCTTTCTTT.

This clonotype was recorded many times. The chain couples TRBV20-1 to TRBJ1-2, with D perhaps TRBD1 (6 bases). This CDR3 contains 12 residues. Between the trimmed V and J ends, which lost 3 bases and 7 bases, there was a span of 12 bases. The V gene's germline CDR1 is DFQATT and CDR2 SNEGSKA (reference sequence). The CDR3 loop is CSASSGAVGYTF. In nucleotides, the CDR3 is TGCAGTGCTAGTTCGGGGGCGGTTGGCTACACCTTC.

This clonotype was counted a few times. The chain carries TRBV7-9 and TRBJ1-4; 12 bases line up with TRBD1. V lost 4 bases, J lost 9 bases, and 3 bases stayed unmatched. Per germline, CDR1 SEHNR and CDR2 FQNEAQ (reference sequence). This CDR3 is 14 amino acids long. CDR3 sequence reads: CASSSGQGAKKLFF. CDR3 in DNA: TGTGCCAGCAGCTCGGGACAGGGGGCTAAAAAACTGTTTTTT.

This rearrangement joins TRBV30 to TRBJ2-7, with TRBD1 matching 11 bases. Germline V gene data show CDR1 as GTSNPN and CDR2 as SVGIG (reference sequence). This CDR3 has 14 amino acids. Unmatched junction bases numbered 4, after V lost 3 bases and J lost 3 bases. This CDR3 is CAWRGQGVVYEQYF. In DNA form, the CDR3 reads TGTGCCTGGAGGGGACAGGGGGTAGTCTACGAGCAGTACTTC.

There are many counts of this clonotype. V is TRBV6-1 and J is TRBJ2-1; 9 positions agree with TRBD2. Germline CDR1 MNHNS, CDR2 SASEGT. CDR3 length: 15 amino acids. The V gene end was trimmed by 6 bases and the J gene end by 4 bases; junction bases not matched to a gene: 7. DNA for the CDR3: TGTGCCAGCAGAGACGTAGCGGGAGAGTACAATGAGCAGTTCTTC. Its translation is CASRDVAGEYNEQFF.

This clonotype was seen repeatedly, ten times or more. This chain connects TRBV5-1 to TRBJ2-3; D is unresolved. Germline V lookup: CDR1 SGHRS, CDR2 YFSETQ. CDR3 size: 15 residues. V was pared by 4 bases and J by 1 base, with 13 bases between. This CDR3 reads CASSRLDVGTDTQYF. CDR3 coding DNA: TGCGCCAGCAGCAGACTTGACGTGGGCACAGATACGCAGTATTTT.

This clonotype was counted at least ten times. Mismatch with germline at one junction end may stem from a read error. This chain connects TRBV7-2 to TRBJ2-2; 9 bases are shared with TRBD2. This CDR3 is built from 15 residues. Looked up from germline, CDR1 is SGHTA and CDR2 is FQGNSA. In nucleotides, the CDR3 is TGTGCCAGCAGCCAGGGACTAGCCCTCACCCGGGAGCTGTTTTTT. Translated: CASSQGLALTRELFF.

This clonotype was detected ten times or more. The rearrangement uses TRBV30 and TRBJ1-1; 7 bases align to TRBD1. Trimming cost V 3 bases and J 4 bases; bases outside gene matches: 5. Germline CDR1 and CDR2: GTSNPN and SVGIG (reference sequence). The CDR3 length is 13 residues. CDR3 DNA sequence: TGTGCCTGGAGCCCAGGGGGTCCCACTGAAGCTTTCTTT. Protein sequence: CAWSPGGPTEAFF.

The rearrangement uses TRBV27 and TRBJ2-7; 7 positions agree with TRBD2. The length of the CDR3 is 14 residues. Looked up from germline, CDR1 is MNHEY and CDR2 is SMNVEV (reference sequence). With V trimmed by 8 bases and J by 2 bases, 9 bases remained unmatched. This CDR3 is CASGSGLLTYEQYF. CDR3 nucleotide sequence: TGTGCCAGCGGTAGCGGGCTACTTACCTACGAGCAGTACTTC.

V and J are TRBV28 and TRBJ1-1; D is possibly TRBD1 (5 bases). This CDR3 is built from 14 residues. Trimming removed 1 base at V and 3 bases at J, with 9 bases between. Germline V gene lookup returns CDR1 MDHEN and CDR2 SYDVKM. The CDR3 nucleotides are TGTGCCAGCAGTTTATTGGGGGTTGACACTGAAGCTTTCTTT. This sequence encodes CASSLLGVDTEAFF.

The chain recombines TRBV6-1 with TRBJ2-3, with TRBD2 as a possible D gene (5 bases). The ends were cut back, 5 bases at V and 6 bases at J, with 21 bases in the middle. Germline V gene data show CDR1 as MNHNS and CDR2 as SASEGT. The CDR3 covers 16 residues. The CDR3 region is CASSSRLGEMVDTQYF. CDR3 sequence (DNA): TGTGCCAGCAGTTCCCGACTGGGAGAGATGGTGGATACGCAGTATTTT.

This clonotype was found many times. The chain employs TRBV29-1 and TRBJ2-7; 13 bases fit TRBD2. V was pared by 3 bases and J by 4 bases, with 6 bases of the junction left unmatched. Germline-derived CDR1 and CDR2 are SQVTM and ANQGSEA. The CDR3 extends over 15 amino acids. The CDR3 bases are TGCAGCGTTGAGTCCCCGACTAGCGGGAGGTACGAGCAGTACTTC. Its protein product is CSVESPTSGRYEQYF.

V usage is TRBV29-1 and J usage is TRBJ2-5, with 7 nucleotides matching TRBD2. The CDR3 has 15 amino acids. Germline CDR1 reads SQVTM; CDR2 reads ANQGSEA. Trimming removed 1 base from V and 2 bases from J; junction bases left unmatched: 7. The CDR3 region is CSVEGGRGEQETQYF. CDR3 DNA sequence: TGCAGCGTTGAAGGCGGGAGAGGGGAGCAAGAGACCCAGTACTTC.

This clonotype was seen many times. This chain uses TRBV30 with TRBJ2-1; D may be TRBD2 (6 bases). Trimming took 1 base from V and 6 from J, leaving 10 bases between them. Germline CDR1 GTSNPN, CDR2 SVGIG (reference sequence). The CDR3 covers 13 residues. Written as DNA, the CDR3 is TGTGCCTGGAGTGCCACTAGCAGCAATGAGCAGTTCTTC. This codes for CAWSATSSNEQFF.

The table lists this clonotype with many counts. The CDR3: CAISGSTSNEQFF. In nucleotides, the CDR3 is TGTGCCATAAGCGGGAGCACCTCCAATGAGCAGTTCTTC. V usage is TRBV2 and J usage is TRBJ2-1, with TRBD2 matching 8 bases. With V trimmed by 10 bases and J by 6 bases, 8 bases remained unmatched. The CDR3 runs to 13 residues. CDR1 is SNHLY, CDR2 FYNNEI, per germline.